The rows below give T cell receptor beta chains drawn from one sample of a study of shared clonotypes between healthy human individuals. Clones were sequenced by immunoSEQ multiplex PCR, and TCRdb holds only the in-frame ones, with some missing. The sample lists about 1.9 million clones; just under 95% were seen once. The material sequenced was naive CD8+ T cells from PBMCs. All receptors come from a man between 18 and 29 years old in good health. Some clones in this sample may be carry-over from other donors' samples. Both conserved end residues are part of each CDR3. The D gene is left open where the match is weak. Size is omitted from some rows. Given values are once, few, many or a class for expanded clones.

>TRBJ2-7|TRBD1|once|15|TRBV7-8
CASRPGTGIFHEQYF
TGTGCCAGCCGTCCCGGGACAGGGATATTCCACGAGCAGTACTTC
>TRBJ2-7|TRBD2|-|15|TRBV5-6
CASSLSGRDYYEQYF
TGTGCCAGCAGCTTGTCGGGCAGGGACTACTACGAGCAGTACTTC
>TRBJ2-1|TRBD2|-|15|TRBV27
CASSPVLAGGNEQFF
TGTGCCAGCAGCCCCGTCCTAGCGGGAGGCAATGAGCAGTTCTTC
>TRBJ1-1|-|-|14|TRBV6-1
CASRVRGLNTEAFF
TGTGCCAGCAGGGTCAGGGGTTTGAACACTGAAGCTTTCTTT
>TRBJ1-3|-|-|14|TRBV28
CASSLSLEGHTIYF
TGTGCCAGCAGTTTATCCTTAGAGGGCCACACCATATATTTT
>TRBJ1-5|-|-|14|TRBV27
CASSPFGMGQPQHF
TGTGCCAGCAGTCCATTTGGGATGGGTCAGCCCCAGCATTTT
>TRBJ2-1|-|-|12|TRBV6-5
CASSYGFGEQFF
TGTGCCAGCAGTTACGGCTTCGGGGAGCAGTTCTTC
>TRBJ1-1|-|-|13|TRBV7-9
CASIWVMNTEAFF
TGTGCCAGCATATGGGTGATGAACACTGAAGCTTTCTTT
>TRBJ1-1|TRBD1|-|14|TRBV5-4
CASSLTGPNTEAFF
TGTGCCAGCAGCCTGACAGGGCCGAACACTGAAGCTTTCTTT
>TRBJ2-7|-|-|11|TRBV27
CASLRGHEQYF
TGTGCCAGCCTCAGGGGTCACGAGCAGTACTTC
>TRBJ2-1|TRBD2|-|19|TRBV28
CASSLFSDAGTSGSNEQFF
TGTGCCAGCAGTTTATTCTCTGACGCCGGGACTAGCGGTTCCAATGAGCAGTTCTTC
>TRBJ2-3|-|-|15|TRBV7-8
CASSQGDGVADTQYF
TGTGCCAGCAGCCAAGGGGACGGCGTCGCAGATACGCAGTATTTT
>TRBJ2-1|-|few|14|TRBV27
CASSFWSSYNEQFF
TGTGCCAGCAGTTTCTGGAGCTCCTACAATGAGCAGTTCTTC
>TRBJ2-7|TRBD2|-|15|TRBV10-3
CATSGTSGRVYEQYF
TGTGCCACCTCGGGGACTAGCGGGAGAGTCTACGAGCAGTACTTC
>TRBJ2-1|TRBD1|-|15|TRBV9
CASSGGQGPYNEQFF
TGTGCCAGCAGCGGAGGACAGGGACCTTACAATGAGCAGTTCTTC
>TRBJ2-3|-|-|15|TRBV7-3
CASSLMVTSTDTQYF
TGTGCCAGCAGCTTAATGGTGACTAGCACAGATACGCAGTATTTT
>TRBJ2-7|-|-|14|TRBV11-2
CASSLLGEIYEQYF
TGTGCCAGCAGCTTGTTAGGGGAAATCTACGAGCAGTACTTC
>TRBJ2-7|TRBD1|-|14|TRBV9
CASSGGQGGYEQYF
TGTGCCAGCAGCGGTGGACAGGGGGGCTACGAGCAGTACTTC
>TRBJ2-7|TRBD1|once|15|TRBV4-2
CASSHSTGDPYEQYF
TGTGCCAGCAGCCACAGCACAGGGGATCCCTACGAGCAGTACTTC
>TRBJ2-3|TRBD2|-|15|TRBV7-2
CASRRTSATPDTQYF
TGTGCCAGCAGGAGGACTAGCGCGACTCCGGATACGCAGTATTTT
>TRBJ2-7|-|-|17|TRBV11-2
CASRQGISTLQVYEQYF
TGTGCCAGCAGACAAGGGATTTCGACCCTGCAGGTGTACGAGCAGTACTTC
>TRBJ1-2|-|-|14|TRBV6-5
CASSPTDGMYGYTF
TGTGCCAGCAGCCCCACCGACGGGATGTATGGCTACACCTTC
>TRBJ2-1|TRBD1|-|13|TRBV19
CASSISGGGEQFF
TGTGCCAGTAGTATTTCAGGGGGCGGTGAGCAGTTCTTC
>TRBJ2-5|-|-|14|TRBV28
CASSLWTDQETQYF
TGTGCCAGCAGTTTATGGACAGACCAAGAGACCCAGTACTTC
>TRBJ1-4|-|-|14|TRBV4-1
CASSQGTESEKLFF
TGCGCCAGCAGCCAAGGGACAGAGAGCGAAAAACTGTTTTTT
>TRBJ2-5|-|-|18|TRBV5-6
CASSYGIAAGAYQETQYF
TGTGCCAGCAGCTATGGAATTGCCGCGGGGGCGTACCAAGAGACCCAGTACTTC
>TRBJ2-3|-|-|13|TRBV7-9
CASSVDSLSTQYF
TGTGCCAGCAGCGTGGACAGTTTAAGTACGCAGTATTTT
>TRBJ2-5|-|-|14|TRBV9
CASSVDPGWETQYF
TGTGCCAGCAGCGTAGATCCAGGGTGGGAGACCCAGTACTTC
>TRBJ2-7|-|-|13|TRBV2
CASKDSLLYEQYF
TGTGCCAGCAAGGACTCTCTACTCTACGAGCAGTACTTC
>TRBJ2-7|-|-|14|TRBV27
CASSLRQDIYEQYF
TGTGCCAGCAGTTTGCGACAGGACATCTACGAGCAGTACTTC
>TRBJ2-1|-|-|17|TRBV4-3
CASSRELSGEGYNEQFF
TGCGCCAGCAGCCGAGAGCTTAGCGGCGAGGGCTACAATGAGCAGTTCTTC
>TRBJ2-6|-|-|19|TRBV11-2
CASSLEWGEPNSGANVLTF
TGTGCCAGCAGCTTAGAGTGGGGGGAACCCAACTCTGGGGCCAACGTCCTGACTTTC
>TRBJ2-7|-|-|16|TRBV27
CASSLSTGPPSYEQYF
TGTGCCAGCAGTTTATCGACGGGGCCCCCCTCCTACGAGCAGTACTTC
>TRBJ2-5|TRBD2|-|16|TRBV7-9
CASSKTSGKEQETQYF
TGTGCCAGCAGCAAAACTAGCGGGAAAGAACAAGAGACCCAGTACTTC
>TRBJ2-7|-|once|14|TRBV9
CASSVRGVGYEQYF
TGTGCCAGCAGCGTTAGGGGGGTTGGCTACGAGCAGTACTTC